The clone carrying this T cell receptor beta chain was detected a few times. Antigen: not known. This entry comes from a study of T cell repertoires in cytomegalovirus infection. About the research overall: It can be stated that public TCR beta signatures indicated CMV infection as well as a matching HLA type. Study findings and constraints: HLA-C-restricted CMV-specific TCR beta clonotypes were dominant in the ex vivo response. Based on cumulative public TCR beta family frequency, carriers of CMV plus the relevant HLA were identified.

TCRdb processed the reads anew with MiXCR; each CDR3 protein has one entry. The sample contains about 900,000 distinct CDR3 sequences, roughly 30% of which appear only once. The sequence was collected from a human donor in good health (CMV status not recorded). Some clones in this sample may be carry-over from other donors' samples. The sequences come from cultured CD8+ T cells from PBMCs, collected from culture after CMV antigen stimulation.

This chain's CDR3 is CASRDRWRGANNEQFF. The CDR3 DNA follows: TGTGCCAGCAGGGACCGGTGGAGGGGGGCCAACAATGAGCAGTTCTTC. V is TRBV6-5 and J is TRBJ2-1; either TRBD1 or TRBD2 may fit D (6 bases each). Per germline, CDR1 MNHEY and CDR2 SVGAGI. This CDR3 is 16 amino acids long. Trimming removed 6 bases from V and 5 bases from J, with 20 bases in between.